This TCR beta chain appears in the sequencing data of a study of blood T cell repertoires in COVID-19. Study background: The study drew acute and convalescent COVID-19 samples from the United States, Italy and Spain. PBMCs, B-cell-depleted T cells, or T cells were the source of the cDNA or gDNA that made up the material.

The age range of participants was about 18 to 100 years, with residence in some 25 US areas. Cohort 3 donors were reported recovered after two negative PCRs, clearance, or symptom resolution. This clone showed up just once. V was trimmed by 6 bases and J by 0 bases, leaving 9 bases between them. This CDR3 spans 14 amino acids. Germline CDR1 reads MDHEN; CDR2 reads SYDVKM. Here immunoSEQ multiplex PCR was the method, and the copy in TCRdb shows in-frame clones only, minus some. The sample holds a few hundred thousand clones, about 90% seen once. The chain combines TRBV28 with TRBJ2-1; no clear D gene. The clonotype was recovered from a young woman who had recovered from COVID-19. Sequencing was performed on PBMCs or T cells enriched from blood (not recorded which). This chain's CDR3 is CASSPRSSYNEQFF. The DNA of the CDR3 is TGTGCCAGCAGCCCCCGGAGCTCCTACAATGAGCAGTTCTTC.